This TCR beta chain was identified in a study of early T cells in non-severe SARS-CoV-2 infection. Study at large: Sequenced material consisted of bulk RNA (from unsorted whole blood), and chains were unpaired.

The TCR library protocol was used to attach unique molecular identifiers. These identifiers were attached to individual cDNA molecules. MiXCR was run by TCRdb on the 5' RACE reads, yielding one entry per CDR3 protein. The profile shows about 55,000 distinct CDR3 sequences, about 15% of them singletons. There are 15 residues in the CDR3. Germline V CDR1 and CDR2: MDHEN, SYDVKM. V was pared by 5 bases and J by 0 bases, with 7 bases of the junction left unmatched. The source material was whole blood, sampled at baseline. The chain employs TRBV28 and TRBJ2-7, with TRBD1 matching 7 bases. This receptor was taken from an adult who was a healthcare worker with PCR-confirmed SARS-CoV-2 infection or an uninfected control (not recorded which). The CDR3 nucleotides are TGTGCCAGCAGTCTGGCAGGGGGAGCCTCCTACGAGCAGTACTTC. It yields the protein CASSLAGGASYEQYF.